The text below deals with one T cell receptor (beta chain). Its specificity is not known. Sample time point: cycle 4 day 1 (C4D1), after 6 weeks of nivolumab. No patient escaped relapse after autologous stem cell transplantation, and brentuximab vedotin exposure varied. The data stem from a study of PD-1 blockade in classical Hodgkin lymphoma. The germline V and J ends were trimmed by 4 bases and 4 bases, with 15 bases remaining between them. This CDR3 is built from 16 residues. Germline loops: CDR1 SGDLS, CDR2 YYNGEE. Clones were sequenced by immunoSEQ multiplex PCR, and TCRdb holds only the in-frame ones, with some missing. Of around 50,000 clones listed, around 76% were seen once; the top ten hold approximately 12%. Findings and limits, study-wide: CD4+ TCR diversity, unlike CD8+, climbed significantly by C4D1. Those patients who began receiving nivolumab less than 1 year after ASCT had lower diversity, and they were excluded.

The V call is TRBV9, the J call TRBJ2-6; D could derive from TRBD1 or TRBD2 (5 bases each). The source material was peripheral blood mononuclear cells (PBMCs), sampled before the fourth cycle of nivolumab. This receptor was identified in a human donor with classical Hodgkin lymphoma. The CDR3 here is CASSRDGRLGANVLTF. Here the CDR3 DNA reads TGTGCCAGCAGCCGGGACGGTCGTCTAGGGGCCAACGTCCTGACTTTC.